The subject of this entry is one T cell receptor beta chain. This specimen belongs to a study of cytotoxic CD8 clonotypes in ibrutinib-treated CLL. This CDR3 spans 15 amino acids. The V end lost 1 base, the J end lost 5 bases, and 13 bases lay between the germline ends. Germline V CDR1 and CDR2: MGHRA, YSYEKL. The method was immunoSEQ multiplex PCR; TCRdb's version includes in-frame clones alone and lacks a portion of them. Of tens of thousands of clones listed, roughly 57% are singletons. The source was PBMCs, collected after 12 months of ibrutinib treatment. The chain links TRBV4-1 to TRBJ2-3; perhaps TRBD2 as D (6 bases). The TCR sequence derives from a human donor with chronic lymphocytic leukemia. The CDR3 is CASSQGISSGDTQYF. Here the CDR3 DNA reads TGCGCCAGCAGCCAAGGGATTAGTAGCGGAGATACGCAGTATTTT.